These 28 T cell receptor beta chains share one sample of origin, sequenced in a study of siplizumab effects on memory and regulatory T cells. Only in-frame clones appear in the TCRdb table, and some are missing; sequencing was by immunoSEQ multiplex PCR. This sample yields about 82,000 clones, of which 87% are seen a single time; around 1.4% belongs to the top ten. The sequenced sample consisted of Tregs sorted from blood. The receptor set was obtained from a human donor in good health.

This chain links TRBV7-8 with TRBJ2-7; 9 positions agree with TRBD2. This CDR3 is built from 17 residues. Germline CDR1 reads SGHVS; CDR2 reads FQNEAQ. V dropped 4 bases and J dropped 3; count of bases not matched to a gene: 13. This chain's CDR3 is CASSSIPGLATIYEQYF. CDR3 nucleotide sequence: TGTGCCAGCAGCTCTATACCGGGACTAGCTACGATCTACGAGCAGTACTTC.

DNA for the CDR3: TGTGCCAGCAGCCGGACAGGGAGGAACCCTCTAGCCAAAAACATTCAGTACTTC. It translates to CASSRTGRNPLAKNIQYF. The chain has TRBV11-2 and TRBJ2-4; 8 bases agree with TRBD1. The length of the CDR3 is 18 residues. Germline V CDR1 and CDR2: SGHAT, FQNNGV. The J segment lost 0 bases and the V segment lost 5 bases, leaving 12 bases of the junction unmatched.

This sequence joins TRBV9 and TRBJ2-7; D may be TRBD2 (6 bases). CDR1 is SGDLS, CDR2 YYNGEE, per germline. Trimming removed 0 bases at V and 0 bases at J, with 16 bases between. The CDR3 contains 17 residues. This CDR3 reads CASSVVITGGASYEQYF. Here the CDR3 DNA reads TGTGCCAGCAGCGTAGTGATCACCGGGGGAGCCTCCTACGAGCAGTACTTC.

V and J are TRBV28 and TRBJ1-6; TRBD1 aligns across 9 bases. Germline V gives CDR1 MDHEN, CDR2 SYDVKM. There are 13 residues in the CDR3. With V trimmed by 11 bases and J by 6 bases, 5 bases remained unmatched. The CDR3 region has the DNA TGTGCCGCGCGGGACAGGGCTAATTCACCCCTCCACTTT. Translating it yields CAARDRANSPLHF.

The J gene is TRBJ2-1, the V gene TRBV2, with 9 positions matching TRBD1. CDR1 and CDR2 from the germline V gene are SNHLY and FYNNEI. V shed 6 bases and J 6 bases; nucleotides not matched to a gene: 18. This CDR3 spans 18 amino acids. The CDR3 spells CASSYRLGTGFIPNEQFF. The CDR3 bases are TGTGCCAGCAGCTACAGACTTGGGACAGGGTTTATCCCCAATGAGCAGTTCTTC.

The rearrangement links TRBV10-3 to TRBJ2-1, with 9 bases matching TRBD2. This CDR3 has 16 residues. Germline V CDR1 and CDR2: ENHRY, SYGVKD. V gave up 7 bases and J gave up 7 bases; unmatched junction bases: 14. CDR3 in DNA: TGTGCCATCAACCGGGCGGGGGGTAGCGGGGGAAATGAGCAGTTCTTC. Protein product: CAINRAGGSGGNEQFF.

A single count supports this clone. The CDR3 loop is CASSLGTGYGYTF. The CDR3 nucleotides read TGCGCCAGCAGCTTGGGGACAGGCTATGGCTACACCTTC. V is TRBV5-1 and J is TRBJ1-2; 7 bases agree with TRBD1. The ends lost 0 bases at V and 4 bases at J; junction bases unmatched: 0. CDR1 and CDR2 (germline): SGHRS, YFSETQ. The CDR3 is 13 amino acids.

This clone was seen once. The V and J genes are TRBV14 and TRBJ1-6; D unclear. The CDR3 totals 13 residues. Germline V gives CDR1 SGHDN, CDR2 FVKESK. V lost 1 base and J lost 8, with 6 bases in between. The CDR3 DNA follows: TGTGCCAGCAGCCAAGTCCCCCATTCACCCCTCCACTTT. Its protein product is CASSQVPHSPLHF.

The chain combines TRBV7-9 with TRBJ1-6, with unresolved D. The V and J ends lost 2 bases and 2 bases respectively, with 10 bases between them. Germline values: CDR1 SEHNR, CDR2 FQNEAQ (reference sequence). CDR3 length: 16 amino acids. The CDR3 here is CASSLSGATYNSPLHF. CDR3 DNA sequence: TGTGCCAGCAGCTTATCGGGAGCCACCTATAATTCACCCCTCCACTTT.

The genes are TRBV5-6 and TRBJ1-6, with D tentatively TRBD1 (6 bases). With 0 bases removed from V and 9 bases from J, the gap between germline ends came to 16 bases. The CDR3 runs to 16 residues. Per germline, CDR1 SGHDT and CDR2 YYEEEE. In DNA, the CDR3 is TGTGCCAGCAGCTTGGCCAGCGGGACAAGGAGTTCACCCCTCCACTTT. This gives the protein CASSLASGTRSSPLHF. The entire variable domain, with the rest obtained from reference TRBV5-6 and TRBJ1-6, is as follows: DAGVTQSPTHLIKTRGQQVTLRCSPKSGHDTVSWYQQALGQGPQFIFQYYEEEERQRGNFPDRFSGHQFPNYSSELNVNALLLGDSALYLCASSLASGTRSSPLHFGNGTRLTVT.

The CDR3 loop reads CASSYRVGGTEAFF. The CDR3 DNA reads as TGTGCCAGCAGTTACAGGGTAGGTGGAACTGAAGCTTTCTTT. This chain links TRBV6-5 with TRBJ1-1, with no clear D. The CDR3 loop spans 14 amino acids. Trimming took off 2 bases at V and 5 bases at J, with 12 bases between the two ends. The germline gives CDR1 MNHEY, CDR2 SVGAGI.

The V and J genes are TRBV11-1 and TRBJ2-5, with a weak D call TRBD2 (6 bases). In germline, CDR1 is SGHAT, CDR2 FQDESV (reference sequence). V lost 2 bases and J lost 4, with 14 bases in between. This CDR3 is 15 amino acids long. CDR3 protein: CASSLFLASIETQYF. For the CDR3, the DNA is TGTGCCAGCAGCTTATTCCTAGCGAGTATAGAGACCCAGTACTTC.

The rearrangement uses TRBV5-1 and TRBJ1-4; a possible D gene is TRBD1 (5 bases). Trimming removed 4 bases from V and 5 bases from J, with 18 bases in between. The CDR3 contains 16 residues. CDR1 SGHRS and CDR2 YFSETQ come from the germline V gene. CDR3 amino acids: CASSLRSGTTNEKLFF. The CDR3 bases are TGCGCCAGCAGCCTCCGCTCGGGGACGACGAATGAAAAACTGTTTTTT.

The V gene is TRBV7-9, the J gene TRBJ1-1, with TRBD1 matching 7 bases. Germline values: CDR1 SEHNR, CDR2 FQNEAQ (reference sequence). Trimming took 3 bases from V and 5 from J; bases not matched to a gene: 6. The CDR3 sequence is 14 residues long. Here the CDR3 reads CASSFLQGGTEAFF. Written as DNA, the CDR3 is TGTGCCAGCAGCTTCCTCCAGGGGGGAACTGAAGCTTTCTTT.

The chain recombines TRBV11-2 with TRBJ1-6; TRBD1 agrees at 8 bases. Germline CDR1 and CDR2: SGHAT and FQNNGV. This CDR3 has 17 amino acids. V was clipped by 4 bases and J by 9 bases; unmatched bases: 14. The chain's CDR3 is CASSSLRRDRGGSPLHF. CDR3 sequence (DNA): TGTGCCAGCAGCTCCCTCAGACGCGACAGGGGTGGTTCACCCCTCCACTTT.

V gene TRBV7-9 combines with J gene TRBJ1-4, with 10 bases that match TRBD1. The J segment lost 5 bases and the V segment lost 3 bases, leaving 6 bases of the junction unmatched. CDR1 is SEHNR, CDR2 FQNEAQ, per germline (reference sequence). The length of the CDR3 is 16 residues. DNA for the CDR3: TGTGCCAGCAGCTTGACACCGGGACAGGGGAATGAAAAACTGTTTTTT. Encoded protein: CASSLTPGQGNEKLFF.

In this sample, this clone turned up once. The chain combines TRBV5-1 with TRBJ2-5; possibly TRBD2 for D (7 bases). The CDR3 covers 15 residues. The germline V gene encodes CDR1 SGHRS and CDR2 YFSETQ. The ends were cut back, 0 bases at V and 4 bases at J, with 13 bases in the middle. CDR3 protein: CASSLAGLGGETQYF. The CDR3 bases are TGCGCCAGCAGCTTGGCCGGACTAGGGGGAGAGACCCAGTACTTC.

DNA for the CDR3: TGTGCCAGCAGCTTCCGGGACAGGGGGACGAACACTGAAGCTTTCTTT. Translation: CASSFRDRGTNTEAFF. V usage is TRBV5-6 and J usage is TRBJ1-1, with TRBD1 matching over 11 bases. V dropped 2 bases and J dropped 1; count of bases not matched to a gene: 4. The germline V gene has CDR1 SGHDT and CDR2 YYEEEE. The CDR3 extends over 16 amino acids.

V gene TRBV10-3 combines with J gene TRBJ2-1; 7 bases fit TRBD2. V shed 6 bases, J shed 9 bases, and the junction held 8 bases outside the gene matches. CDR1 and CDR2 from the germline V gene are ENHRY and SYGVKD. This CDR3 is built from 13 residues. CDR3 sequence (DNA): TGTGCCATCAGATTGCGGACTAGTACTGAGCAGTTCTTC. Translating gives CAIRLRTSTEQFF.

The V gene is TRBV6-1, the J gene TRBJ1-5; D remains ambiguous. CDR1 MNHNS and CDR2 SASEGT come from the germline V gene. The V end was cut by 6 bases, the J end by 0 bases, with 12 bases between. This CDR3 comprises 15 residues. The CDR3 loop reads CASRRGVNSNQPQHF. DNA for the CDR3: TGTGCCAGCAGGAGAGGCGTAAATAGCAATCAGCCCCAGCATTTT.

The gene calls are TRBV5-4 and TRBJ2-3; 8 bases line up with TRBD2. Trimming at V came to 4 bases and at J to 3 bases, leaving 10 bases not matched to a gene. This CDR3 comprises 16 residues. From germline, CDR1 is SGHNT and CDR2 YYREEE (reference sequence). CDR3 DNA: TGTGCCAGCAGCAAGAAAGTTCCTAGCGGGACAGATACGCAGTATTTT. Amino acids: CASSKKVPSGTDTQYF.

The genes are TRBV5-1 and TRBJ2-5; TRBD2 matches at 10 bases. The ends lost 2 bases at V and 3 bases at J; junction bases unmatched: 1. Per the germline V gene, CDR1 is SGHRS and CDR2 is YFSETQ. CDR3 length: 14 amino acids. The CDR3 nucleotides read TGCGCCAGCAGCTTAGCGGGGGGGAAAGAGACCCAGTACTTC. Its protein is CASSLAGGKETQYF.

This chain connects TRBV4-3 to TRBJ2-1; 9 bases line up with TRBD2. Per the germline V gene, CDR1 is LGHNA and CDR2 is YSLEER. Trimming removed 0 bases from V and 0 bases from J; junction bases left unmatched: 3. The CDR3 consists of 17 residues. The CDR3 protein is CASSQEAGGISYNEQFF. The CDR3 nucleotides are TGCGCCAGCAGCCAAGAAGCGGGGGGCATCTCCTACAATGAGCAGTTCTTC.

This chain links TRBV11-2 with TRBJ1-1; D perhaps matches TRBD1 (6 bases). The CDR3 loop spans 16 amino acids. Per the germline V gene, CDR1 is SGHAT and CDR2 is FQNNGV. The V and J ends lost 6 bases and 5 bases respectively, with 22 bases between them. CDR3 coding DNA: TGTGCCAGCAGTCAAGGGGGGCCGGGGAGGTGGACTGAAGCTTTCTTT. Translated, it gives CASSQGGPGRWTEAFF.

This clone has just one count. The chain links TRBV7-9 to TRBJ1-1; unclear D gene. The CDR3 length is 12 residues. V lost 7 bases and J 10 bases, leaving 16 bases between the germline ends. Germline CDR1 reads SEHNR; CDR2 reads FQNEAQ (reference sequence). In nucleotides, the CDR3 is TGTGCCAGCACCACTATACAGAGTGGAGCTTTCTTT. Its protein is CASTTIQSGAFF.

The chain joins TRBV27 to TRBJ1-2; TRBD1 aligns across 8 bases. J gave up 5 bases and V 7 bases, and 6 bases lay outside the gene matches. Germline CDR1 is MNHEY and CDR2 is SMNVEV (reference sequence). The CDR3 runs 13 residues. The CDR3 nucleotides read TGTGCCAGCAAAACAGACAGGGGTTATGGCTACACCTTC. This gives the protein CASKTDRGYGYTF.

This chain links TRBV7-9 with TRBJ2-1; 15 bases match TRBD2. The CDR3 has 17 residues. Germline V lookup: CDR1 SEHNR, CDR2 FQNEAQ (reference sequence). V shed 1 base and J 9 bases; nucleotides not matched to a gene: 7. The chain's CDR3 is CASSLERTSGGASEQFF. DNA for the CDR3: TGTGCCAGCAGCTTAGAGAGGACTAGCGGGGGGGCCAGTGAGCAGTTCTTC.

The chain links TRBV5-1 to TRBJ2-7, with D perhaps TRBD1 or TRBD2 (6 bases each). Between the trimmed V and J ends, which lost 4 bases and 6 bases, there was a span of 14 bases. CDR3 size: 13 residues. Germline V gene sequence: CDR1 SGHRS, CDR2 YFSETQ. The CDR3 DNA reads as TGCGCCAGCAGCGTTAAGGAGGGGGTCGAGCAGTACTTC. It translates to CASSVKEGVEQYF.